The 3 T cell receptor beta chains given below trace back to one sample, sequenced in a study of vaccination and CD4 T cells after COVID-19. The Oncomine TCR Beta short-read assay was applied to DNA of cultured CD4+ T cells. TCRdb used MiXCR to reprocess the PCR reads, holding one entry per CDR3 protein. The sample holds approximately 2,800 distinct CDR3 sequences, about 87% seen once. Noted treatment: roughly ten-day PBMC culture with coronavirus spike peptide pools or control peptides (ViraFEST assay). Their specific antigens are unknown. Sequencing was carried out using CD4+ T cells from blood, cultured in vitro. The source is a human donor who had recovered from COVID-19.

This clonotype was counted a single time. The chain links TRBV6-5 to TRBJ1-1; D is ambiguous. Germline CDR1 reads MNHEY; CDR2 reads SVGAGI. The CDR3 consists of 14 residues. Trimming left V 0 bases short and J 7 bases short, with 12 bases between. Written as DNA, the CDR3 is TGTGCCAGCAGTTACTCGATGGCAATCCGTGAAGCTTTCTTT. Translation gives CASSYSMAIREAFF.

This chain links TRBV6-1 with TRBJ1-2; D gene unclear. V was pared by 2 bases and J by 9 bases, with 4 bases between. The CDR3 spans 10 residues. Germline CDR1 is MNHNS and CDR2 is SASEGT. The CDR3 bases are TGTGCCAGCAGTGAATGGAGCTACACCTTC. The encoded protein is CASSEWSYTF.

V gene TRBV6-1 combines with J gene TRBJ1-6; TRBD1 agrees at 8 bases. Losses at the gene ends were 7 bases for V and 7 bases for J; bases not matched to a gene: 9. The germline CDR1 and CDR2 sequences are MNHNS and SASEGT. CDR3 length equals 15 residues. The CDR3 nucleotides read TGTGCCAGCATCAGAGGACAGGGCGAGAATTCACCCCTCCACTTT. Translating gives CASIRGQGENSPLHF.